This T cell receptor (beta chain) was identified in a study of shared clonotypes between healthy human individuals. Naive CD8 populations comprised CD45RO-negative cells positively selected for CCR7, excluding terminally differentiated effector memory CD45RA+ cells. The method was immunoSEQ multiplex PCR; TCRdb's version includes in-frame clones alone and lacks a portion of them. The table shows roughly 2.1 million clones, with about 92% occurring only once. Germline assignment: CDR1 WSHSY and CDR2 SAAADI. The CDR3 runs 13 residues. Trimming cost V 6 bases and J 4 bases, with 10 bases left between them.

This sequence was found in a man aged 18 to 29 in good health. Some clones in this sample may be carry-over from other donors' samples. The source material was naive CD8+ T cells from PBMCs. The chain joins TRBV10-2 to TRBJ1-3; D might be TRBD1 (5 bases). CDR3: CASRGPLGNTIYF. The CDR3 DNA is TGCGCCAGCAGGGGGCCGCTGGGAAACACCATATATTTT.